The entry below gives a single T cell receptor (beta chain) sequence along with its context. The sample is drawn from a study of technical replicates of blood from a handful of donors. Some clones are missing from TCRdb's copy, which holds only in-frame ones; the method was immunoSEQ multiplex PCR. The sample lists 15,000 or so clones, roughly 84% occurring once. CDR1 is MNHEY, CDR2 SVGAGI, per germline. Trimming removed 6 bases from V and 5 bases from J; junction bases left unmatched: 10. The CDR3 length is 14 residues. The sequence derives from a human donor in good health. V gene TRBV6-5 combines with J gene TRBJ2-7; 7 positions agree with TRBD2. Specimen: PBMCs. CDR3 nucleotide sequence: TGTGCCAGCAGGGGTACGAGCGGGAATCACGAGCAGTACTTC. This codes for CASRGTSGNHEQYF.